These 14 T cell receptor beta chains share one sample of origin, sequenced in a study of glioma-infiltrating T cells after dendritic cell vaccination. Time point noted: after dendritic cell vaccination, including at tumor progression/relapse. Profiling relied on immunoSEQ multiplex PCR, and the TCRdb table lists in-frame clones only, not all of them. Of about 82,000 clones listed, around 83% are singletons. The sequenced sample was blood, obtained after dendritic cell vaccination. These receptors originate from a human donor with glioblastoma.

This chain links TRBV6-1 with TRBJ1-3; D uncertain. This CDR3 comprises 12 residues. Deletions cut 6 bases from V and 6 bases from J, with 9 bases between. Germline-derived CDR1 and CDR2 are MNHNS and SASEGT. CDR3 nucleotide sequence: TGTGCCAGCAGCCCCTTATCAAACACCATATATTTT. Translating it yields CASSPLSNTIYF.

The rearrangement links TRBV18 to TRBJ1-1; a possible D gene is TRBD1 (6 bases). Between the trimmed V and J ends, which lost 0 bases and 1 base, there was a span of 9 bases. Germline CDR1 KGHSH, CDR2 LQKENI. This CDR3 spans 15 amino acids. CDR3 in DNA: TGTGCCAGCTCACCACCGTGGACAGAGAACACTGAAGCTTTCTTT. Translating gives CASSPPWTENTEAFF.

This clone showed up just once. The chain has TRBV7-2 and TRBJ1-2; D remains ambiguous. The CDR3 extends over 15 amino acids. The germline V gene has CDR1 SGHTA and CDR2 FQGNSA. The ends were cut back, 5 bases at V and 8 bases at J, with 21 bases in the middle. The CDR3 sequence: CASSLRETTLYGYTF. The DNA for the CDR3 is TGTGCCAGCAGCCTGAGGGAGACCACCTTGTACGGCTACACCTTC.

This chain uses TRBV5-4 with TRBJ2-2; the match to TRBD1 covers 9 bases. Germline-derived CDR1 and CDR2 are SGHNT and YYREEE (reference sequence). This CDR3 contains 15 residues. Losses at the gene ends were 2 bases for V and 3 bases for J; bases not matched to a gene: 2. The CDR3 sequence is CASSLRDRDTGELFF. The DNA for the CDR3 is TGTGCCAGCAGCTTACGGGACAGGGACACCGGGGAGCTGTTTTTT.

The rearrangement joins TRBV29-1 to TRBJ2-2; weak D call: TRBD1 (5 bases). The CDR3 loop spans 14 amino acids. V gave up 6 bases and J gave up 6 bases, with 17 bases separating them. Germline CDR1 reads SQVTM; CDR2 reads ANQGSEA. The CDR3 bases are TGCAGCGTGTATGTAGGGGCGCCGGCCGGGGAGCTGTTTTTT. Its translation is CSVYVGAPAGELFF.

V gene TRBV7-2 combines with J gene TRBJ1-5, with no clear D. The CDR3 sequence is 12 residues long. V was shortened by 6 bases and J by 5 bases, with 8 bases between the two germline ends. Germline lookup yields CDR1 SGHTA and CDR2 FQGNSA. CDR3 DNA sequence: TGTGCCAGCAGGAATCCGGATCAGCCCCAGCATTTT. Amino acids: CASRNPDQPQHF.

This clone was picked up one time. The chain couples TRBV19 to TRBJ1-6; 7 nucleotides line up with TRBD1. The V gene end was trimmed by 5 bases and the J gene end by 5 bases; junction bases not matched to a gene: 6. Looked up from germline, CDR1 is LNHDA and CDR2 is SQIVND (reference sequence). The CDR3 contains 15 residues. CDR3 loop: CASSGPTGDNSPLHF. CDR3 DNA: TGTGCCAGTAGTGGGCCCACAGGGGATAATTCACCCCTCCACTTT. The complete variable domain, with remaining parts taken from reference TRBV19 and TRBJ1-6, reads DGGITQSPKYLFRKEGQNVTLSCEQNLNHDAMYWYRQDPGQGLRLIYYSQIVNDFQKGDIAEGYSVSREKKESFPLTVTSAQKNPTAFYLCASSGPTGDNSPLHFGNGTRLTVT.

V is TRBV5-1 and J is TRBJ2-1; D is undetermined. The CDR3 contains 12 residues. V lost 0 bases and J 7 bases, leaving 5 bases between the germline ends. CDR1 SGHRS and CDR2 YFSETQ come from the germline V gene. CDR3 bases: TGCGCCAGCAGCTTGGACAGAAATGAGCAGTTCTTC. Amino acids: CASSLDRNEQFF. Using reference TRBV5-1 and TRBJ2-1 for the parts outside the CDR3, the full variable domain is KAGVTQTPRYLIKTRGQQVTLSCSPISGHRSVSWYQQTPGQGLQFLFEYFSETQRNKGNFPGRFSGRQFSNSRSEMNVSTLELGDSALYLCASSLDRNEQFFGPGTRLTVL.

V and J are TRBV5-6 and TRBJ2-7; D perhaps matches TRBD1 (5 bases). This CDR3 region has 13 residues. Germline V gene data show CDR1 as SGHDT and CDR2 as YYEEEE. V gave up 4 bases and J gave up 2 bases, with 10 bases separating them. For the CDR3, the DNA is TGTGCCAGCAGCCAGACAGTCCCCTACGAGCAGTACTTC. Its protein product is CASSQTVPYEQYF.

The chain links TRBV6-1 to TRBJ1-1; a weak D match, TRBD1 (6 bases). Germline CDR1 reads MNHNS; CDR2 reads SASEGT. This CDR3 has 17 residues. V was cut by 4 bases and J by 7 bases, with 25 bases left in between. The CDR3 region has the DNA TGTGCCAGCAGTGGAAGGTCTGCCCGGCGGGGGGCAGGTGAAGCTTTCTTT. Protein sequence: CASSGRSARRGAGEAFF.

This clone showed up just once. V usage is TRBV6-6 and J usage is TRBJ2-1; 9 nucleotides agree with TRBD1. Unmatched junction bases numbered 3, after V lost 0 bases and J lost 15 bases. The length of the CDR3 is 12 residues. Per germline, CDR1 MNHNY and CDR2 SVGAGI (reference sequence). CDR3 in amino acids: CASSYSGQGRFF. The CDR3 region has the DNA TGTGCCAGCAGTTACTCGGGACAGGGTCGGTTCTTC.

This clone is labeled as medium-sized. DNA of the CDR3: TGTGCCAGCAGCGTACTCGCAGGGGGAGTCCTCGGTGCGACCCAGTACTTC. Protein: CASSVLAGGVLGATQYF. This rearrangement joins TRBV9 to TRBJ2-5; 7 positions match TRBD1. V shed 1 base, J shed 7 bases, and the junction held 16 bases outside the gene matches. The CDR3 has 17 amino acids. Germline loops: CDR1 SGDLS, CDR2 YYNGEE.

The J gene is TRBJ2-3, the V gene TRBV4-3; 9 bases are shared with TRBD2. Looked up from germline, CDR1 is LGHNA and CDR2 is YSLEER. V lost 0 bases and J lost 4; bases outside the gene matches: 2. This CDR3 is built from 15 residues. The CDR3 nucleotides are TGCGCCAGCAGCCAAGAGCGGGGGGGCGCAGATACGCAGTATTTT. Its protein product is CASSQERGGADTQYF.

This rearrangement joins TRBV28 to TRBJ1-2; a possible D gene is TRBD1 (5 bases). This CDR3 comprises 15 residues. V dropped 2 bases and J dropped 3 bases, with 13 bases sitting between them. Germline CDR1 is MDHEN and CDR2 is SYDVKM. CDR3 amino acids: CASSLAGRGDYGYTF. CDR3 sequence (DNA): TGTGCCAGCAGTTTAGCAGGGAGGGGAGACTATGGCTACACCTTC.